This TCR beta chain was sequenced during a study of cytomegalovirus exposure and HLA in healthy donors. Notes on this clone: Its antigen is currently unknown.

Study-wide points: In a later analysis, HLA-C alleles had the fewest associated TCRs, DRB1 alleles the most.

The PCR made use of 60 Vbeta and 13 Jbeta primers. The table came from immunoSEQ multiplex PCR; TCRdb's copy has only in-frame clones and leaves some out. This repertoire includes 130,000 to 150,000 clones. Specimen: PBMCs. The source is a male donor in good health and CMV-seronegative.

Here the CDR3 DNA reads TGTGCCAGCAGCGCCAGGGGACCTAATGAAAAACTGTTTTTT. It yields the protein CASSARGPNEKLFF. V is TRBV9 and J is TRBJ1-4; possibly TRBD1 for D (6 bases). Germline V gene sequence: CDR1 SGDLS, CDR2 YYNGEE. V dropped 3 bases and J dropped 3 bases, with 9 bases sitting between them. CDR3 length equals 14 residues.